The 20 T cell receptor beta chains reported below all come from one sample, sequenced in a study of T cells in Graves' hyperthyroidism and ophthalmopathy. TCR beta CDR3 regions were amplified from RNA transcripts. In the first-round RT-PCR of the TCR CDR3, the HTBI primer set was used. MiXCR was run by TCRdb on the multiplex PCR reads, yielding one entry per CDR3 protein. The sample holds 300,000 to 400,000 distinct CDR3 sequences; roughly 14% are singletons and the top ten take about 26%. The sequenced sample was blood. The source of these receptors is a woman aged 25 to 39 with Graves' hyperthyroidism.

This clonotype turned up a few times. This chain joins TRBV7-2 and TRBJ1-4; possibly TRBD1 for D (5 bases). The CDR3 contains 15 residues. The germline V gene encodes CDR1 SGHTA and CDR2 FQGNSA. The ends were cut back, 3 bases at V and 3 bases at J, with 11 bases in the middle. The CDR3 region is CASSLRGSSNEKLFF. The DNA of the CDR3 is TGTGCCAGCAGCTTGAGGGGCAGCTCTAATGAAAAACTGTTTTTT.

The rearrangement uses TRBV9 and TRBJ2-2; the D is unclear. The CDR3 is 11 residues long. Germline values: CDR1 SGDLS, CDR2 YYNGEE. V was pared by 2 bases and J by 6 bases, with 2 bases between. The CDR3 sequence is CASSVPGELFF. CDR3 DNA sequence: TGTGCCAGCAGCGTCCCCGGGGAGCTGTTTTTT.

This clonotype came up a few times. The V call is TRBV6-2 or TRBV6-3, the J call TRBJ1-2; D uncertain. Germline V gene data show CDR1 as MNHEY and CDR2 as SVGEGT. CDR3 length: 15 residues. Trimming cost V 2 bases and J 7 bases, with 17 bases left between them. In DNA form, the CDR3 reads TGTGCCAGCAGTTACGCGGGGAGCGGAGCTTTTGGCTACACCTTC. This translates into CASSYAGSGAFGYTF.

A few counts support this clonotype. The V call is TRBV7-9, the J call TRBJ2-5, with 9 bases matching TRBD2. The germline V gene has CDR1 SEHNR and CDR2 FQNEAQ (reference sequence). Trimming took 7 bases from V and 5 from J; bases not matched to a gene: 5. The CDR3 covers 13 residues. Written as DNA, the CDR3 is TGTGCCAGCACGACCGGACTAGCGGAGACCCAGTACTTC. Amino acids: CASTTGLAETQYF.

This clonotype has only a few counts. The chain carries TRBV18 and TRBJ2-7, with D unclear. Germline CDR1 and CDR2: KGHSH and LQKENI. V shed 0 bases and J shed 1 base, with 10 bases lying between them. The CDR3 totals 15 residues. CDR3 sequence (DNA): TGTGCCAGCTCACCACCATCTATCGGGTCCTACGAGCAGTACTTC. Its protein is CASSPPSIGSYEQYF.

The chain is built from TRBV28 and TRBJ2-7, with TRBD2 as a possible D gene (6 bases). Germline-derived CDR1 and CDR2 are MDHEN and SYDVKM. CDR3 length equals 16 residues. The germline V and J ends were trimmed by 7 bases and 0 bases, with 19 bases remaining between them. CDR3 amino acids: CASTQPRMTSSYEQYF. CDR3 DNA: TGTGCCAGCACTCAACCACGGATGACTAGCTCCTACGAGCAGTACTTC. The variable domain in full, with the rest retrieved from reference TRBV28 and TRBJ2-7, is DVKVTQSSRYLVKRTGEKVFLECVQDMDHENMFWYRQDPGLGLRLIYFSYDVKMKEKGDIPEGYSVSREKKERFSLILESASTNQTSMYLCASTQPRMTSSYEQYFGPGTRLTVT.

The table lists this clonotype with many counts. V gene TRBV11-2 combines with J gene TRBJ1-6; D call uncertain. The germline V gene has CDR1 SGHAT and CDR2 FQNNGV. This CDR3 spans 15 amino acids. V lost 0 bases and J 8 bases, leaving 11 bases between the germline ends. CDR3 sequence reads: CASSLDTLRDSPLHF. The CDR3 DNA follows: TGTGCCAGCAGCTTAGATACTTTGAGGGATTCACCCCTCCACTTT.

This clonotype was detected a few times. This chain uses TRBV20-1 with TRBJ1-1, with a tentative D call TRBD1 (5 bases). CDR1 and CDR2 (germline): DFQATT, SNEGSKA (reference sequence). The CDR3 contains 16 residues. Trimming removed 0 bases from V and 3 bases from J, with 17 bases in between. The CDR3 reads CSARDLQGVAYTEAFF. The CDR3, as DNA: TGCAGTGCTAGAGATCTACAAGGGGTTGCCTACACTGAAGCTTTCTTT.

The gene calls are TRBV5-1 and TRBJ2-1, with 9 nucleotides matching TRBD2. CDR3 length equals 14 residues. V gave up 0 bases and J gave up 11 bases; unmatched junction bases: 6. The germline gives CDR1 SGHRS, CDR2 YFSETQ. CDR3 residues: CASSLDASGDKQFF. The CDR3 bases are TGCGCCAGCAGCTTGGATGCTAGCGGGGATAAGCAGTTCTTC.

The V call is TRBV11-1, the J call TRBJ2-2; D perhaps matches TRBD1 (5 bases). V dropped 6 bases and J dropped 3 bases, with 17 bases sitting between them. The CDR3 runs to 16 residues. Germline CDR1 SGHAT, CDR2 FQDESV (reference sequence). The CDR3 DNA is TGTGCCAGCAGGCAAAGGGGCAGCCTTCACACCGGGGAGCTGTTTTTT. It is translated as CASRQRGSLHTGELFF.

This clonotype was recorded many times. The chain has TRBV20-1 and TRBJ2-7, with 10 bases that match TRBD2. Per the germline V gene, CDR1 is DFQATT and CDR2 is SNEGSKA (reference sequence). This CDR3 is built from 16 residues. Losses at the gene ends were 2 bases for V and 0 bases for J; bases not matched to a gene: 7. CDR3 residues: CSARKAGGPFSYEQYF. The DNA for the CDR3 is TGCAGTGCTAGAAAAGCGGGAGGGCCATTCTCCTACGAGCAGTACTTC.

The rearrangement joins TRBV7-2 to TRBJ2-3, with TRBD2 matching over 12 bases. V shed 5 bases, J shed 11 bases, and the junction held 14 bases outside the gene matches. The CDR3 length is 16 residues. CDR1 SGHTA and CDR2 FQGNSA come from the germline V gene. As DNA, the CDR3 is TGTGCCAGCAGCCCCCTTCCTGGACTAGCGGGACAAGAGCAGTATTTT. This codes for CASSPLPGLAGQEQYF.

This clonotype was picked up many times. The chain has TRBV6-1 and TRBJ2-2; D remains unclear. Per germline, CDR1 MNHNS and CDR2 SASEGT. Between the trimmed V and J ends, which lost 6 bases and 1 base, there was a span of 9 bases. The CDR3 length is 14 residues. The CDR3 nucleotides read TGTGCCAGCAGGTCCCCAGGGAACACCGGGGAGCTGTTTTTT. Protein sequence: CASRSPGNTGELFF.

This clonotype has a handful of counts. The V gene is TRBV4-3, the J gene TRBJ2-2, with unresolved D. Germline CDR1 is LGHNA and CDR2 is YSLEER. The CDR3 runs 15 residues. Trimming stripped 6 bases from V and 4 bases from J, with 15 bases between. The CDR3 here is CASSRQTSLTGELFF. CDR3 nucleotides: TGCGCCAGCAGTCGGCAGACGTCGCTCACCGGGGAGCTGTTTTTT.

This chain connects TRBV19 to TRBJ2-1, with D possibly TRBD2 on 6 matching bases. V shed 4 bases and J shed 5 bases, with 12 bases lying between them. In germline, CDR1 is LNHDA, CDR2 SQIVND (reference sequence). The CDR3 has 14 amino acids. CDR3 sequence (DNA): TGTGCCAGTAGTACAGTCGGAGGGGACAATGAGCAGTTCTTC. Translating gives CASSTVGGDNEQFF.

There are a few counts of this clonotype. As the CDR3 is not closed by the conserved phenylalanine or tryptophan, this likely results from a read error. The rearrangement uses TRBV28 and TRBJ1-2; the D gene is possibly TRBD1 (6 bases). Germline V gives CDR1 MDHEN, CDR2 SYDVKM. CDR3 length equals 15 residues. V was pared by 4 bases and J by 8 bases, with 20 bases between. The CDR3, as DNA: TGTGCCAGCAGTTACCTCTCTGGGGGGGCTGCAGGCTACACCCTC. This translates into CASSYLSGGAAGYTL.

This clonotype was recorded at least ten times. This chain uses TRBV28 with TRBJ1-5; D call uncertain. CDR1 and CDR2 from the germline V gene are MDHEN and SYDVKM. Trimming stripped 6 bases from V and 0 bases from J, with 6 bases between. CDR3 length: 13 residues. The CDR3 loop reads CASSTYSNQPQHF. The CDR3 nucleotides are TGTGCCAGCAGCACCTATAGCAATCAGCCCCAGCATTTT.

A few counts support this clonotype. The chain is built from TRBV6-1 and TRBJ2-1; weak D call: TRBD2 (5 bases). Trimming cost V 3 bases and J 9 bases, with 15 bases left between them. From germline, CDR1 is MNHNS and CDR2 SASEGT. The CDR3 runs to 14 residues. This CDR3 is CASSDSDGVGEQFF. In DNA, the CDR3 is TGTGCCAGCAGTGACTCGGACGGGGTGGGTGAGCAGTTCTTC.

This clonotype was counted a few times. CDR3 bases: TGCAGTTCTCTAGGACTAGCGGGACCCACCGGGGAGCTGTTTTTT. This encodes CSSLGLAGPTGELFF. This chain links TRBV20-1 with TRBJ2-2; TRBD2 agrees at 12 bases. This CDR3 spans 15 amino acids. V dropped 8 bases and J dropped 4; count of bases not matched to a gene: 8. Germline loops: CDR1 DFQATT, CDR2 SNEGSKA (reference sequence).

This clonotype was recorded many times. The chain combines TRBV6-1 with TRBJ2-3; TRBD1 agrees at 7 bases. This CDR3 comprises 14 residues. Germline loops: CDR1 MNHNS, CDR2 SASEGT. Germline trimming cut 7 bases from V and 4 bases from J; bases unmatched to any gene: 8. CDR3 DNA: TGTGCCAGCAAGGAGACAGGGTTTGCAGATACGCAGTATTTT. This encodes CASKETGFADTQYF.